This TCR beta chain was profiled in a study of T cell responses to AZD1222 COVID-19 vaccine (dated by TCRdb to the early 2020s). Some background on the complete study: TCR sequencing covered more than 230 trial participants: about 210 given two doses of AZD1222 and 26 given two doses of MenACWY control vaccine. Trial participants were enrolled by age into 18-55, 56-69 and 70-plus year subgroups, with 148, 28 and 57 TCR-sequenced participants respectively.

The CDR3 regions of human TCRbeta chains were subjected to immunosequencing. The authors' analysis ran thus. TCRs in the repertoires were matched against a reference library of SARS-CoV-2-specific TCRs that had been generated with the MIRA antigen-specificity platform. Breadth was defined as the fraction of unique TCRs that were SARS-CoV-2-associated, and depth was defined as the fraction of total T cells that were SARS-CoV-2-associated. Using the MIRA data, every spike-specific TCR was mapped to the spike region that the TCR reacted to and assigned to either a CD4 or a CD8 class. Log10-transformed breadth and depth values were compared by one-way ANOVA with Sidak's multiple comparisons tests. Held by TCRdb, this immuneACCESS table contains in-frame sequences only and omits some clones. Under half of the omission traces to an unresolved V gene where checked; the cause of the rest is unknown. That table supplies the V and J calls and clone size; D and trimming were determined from the DNA. The sample includes around 160,000 clones, with over 80% observed a single time. Roughly 3.8% of the sample is held by the ten biggest clonotypes.

Germline trimming amounts to 5 bases on V and 4 bases on J, with 13 as the count of junction bases outside the gene matches. The CDR3 starts with the cysteine, ends with the phenylalanine, and has 16 residues. Only the CDR3 portion is preserved as DNA: 48 bases, with reading frame beginning at the first base. The germline V gene sets CDR1 to MGHRA and CDR2 to YSYEKL. Here is what the overall study found, with its caveats: After two AZD1222 doses, spike-specific TCR breadth and depth were significantly higher than at day 0 and than in MenACWY recipients. Most participants were white British and females outnumbered males, and the authors suggested that clonal diversity may have been underestimated. Reportedly, close to half of the unique spike-specific TCRs recognized epitopes lying outside the regions that are mutated in the B.1.351 and B.1.1.7 variants. Because no day 14 peak-response samples were available, the repertoires could be characterized only after the peak T cell response. Only six AZD1222 recipients were SARS-CoV-2 seropositive at baseline, limiting conclusions about previously exposed vaccinees. In the small 56-69-year group, the increase in depth fell short of significance, most likely because of low power. The whole spike protein was spanned by vaccine-associated CD4 TCRs, and dominant responses were seen in regions 160-218 and 743-854.

With respect to this clone: The antigen it binds to is not known. No qualities accompany the bases; no much larger clone lies one base away.

Interpreted using the paper, the time point label stands for: about 28 days (+/-7) after the second vaccine dose. AZD1222 recipients whose second dose came at about 4 weeks and those whose second dose came at about 12 weeks were combined into one group, since spike-specific TCR depth and breadth did not differ between the two schedules. Samples from vaccinated people were obtained from the UK trials COV001 and COV002, which included a single-blind randomized controlled phase 2/3 trial of AZD1222 (ChAdOx1 nCoV-19) in healthy adults. Trial participant PBMC samples were collected at day 0 and day 28 after the second dose for TCRbeta chain sequencing.

This clonotype originated in an adult who received the AZD1222 COVID-19 vaccine. The sample here was peripheral blood, taken 28 days after the second AZD1222 dose. The chain is assembled from TRBV4-1 and TRBJ2-7, with TRBD1 matching 8 junction bases. The encoded CDR3 is CASSYKSTGEAYEQYF. The nucleotide sequence is TGCGCCAGCAGCTACAAATCGACAGGGGAAGCATACGAGCAGTACTTC.